This T cell receptor beta chain was captured in a study of T-cell reconstitution after alpha-beta-depleted transplantation in children. The CDR3 extends over 15 amino acids. With 1 base removed from V and 0 bases from J, the gap between germline ends came to 8 bases. The germline CDR1 and CDR2 sequences are LNHNV and YYDKDF (reference sequence). During its preparation, the TCRbeta library received unique molecular identifiers. Using its own MiXCR run on the PCR reads, TCRdb lists one record per CDR3 protein. The sample lists 380,000 or so distinct CDR3 sequences, about 14% occurring once. The rearrangement uses TRBV15 and TRBJ2-3; perhaps TRBD2 as D (6 bases). The sequence came from a human donor who donated a stem cell graft to a child with Fanconi anemia. This material consisted of PBMCs, taken from the stem cell graft. CDR3: CATSRAGDSTDTQYF. In DNA, the CDR3 is TGTGCCACCAGCAGAGCGGGGGACAGCACAGATACGCAGTATTTT.